Listed below are T cell receptor beta chains from one sample, sequenced in a study of blood T cell repertoires in COVID-19. Clones were sequenced by immunoSEQ multiplex PCR, and TCRdb holds only the in-frame ones, with some missing. The table has about 360,000 clones, roughly 90% seen once; the top ten hold roughly 2%. Sequencing input: PBMCs or T cells enriched from blood (not recorded which). These receptors were obtained from a woman aged 40 to 55 with acute COVID-19. CDR3s include the opening cysteine and the closing phenylalanine or tryptophan. A D gene is named only where the DNA matches it firmly. Rows give clone size only sometimes, using once, few, many, or a class for an expanded clone.

TRBV5-5,TRBD2,-,TRBJ2-7,TGTGCCAGCAGCTTGGAACGGGGGGTCGAGCAGTACTTC,CASSLERGVEQYF
TRBV24-1,-,-,TRBJ2-5,TGTGCCACCAGTGATGCGTTCCAAGAGACCCAGTACTTC,CATSDAFQETQYF
TRBV11-2,-,once,TRBJ1-1,TGTGCCAGCAGCTTAGGGGTAGGGAGAGGCGCTGAAGCTTTCTTT,CASSLGVGRGAEAFF
TRBV28,-,-,TRBJ1-5,TGTGCCAGCAGAACCAACGGGGGAATAGGTCAGCCCCAGCATTTT,CASRTNGGIGQPQHF
TRBV9,-,-,TRBJ1-3,TGTGCCAGCACGGGGATGGGGGCCGCTGGAAACACCATATATTTT,CASTGMGAAGNTIYF
TRBV7-2,TRBD2,once,TRBJ2-3,TGTGCCAGCCAACCGGGACTAGCTGGGGATGGGCAGTATTTT,CASQPGLAGDGQYF
TRBV9,-,-,TRBJ1-1,TGTGCCAGCAGCGACGACAGGTCCCGAGAAGCTTTCTTT,CASSDDRSREAFF
TRBV10-3,TRBD1,-,TRBJ1-2,TGTGCCATCAGTGAGTCGCCGGGACAGGGGGTAAGGGGCTACACCTTC,CAISESPGQGVRGYTF
TRBV4-2,-,-,TRBJ2-1,TGTGCCAGCAGCCACCAGGGGTATACAGGAGAAGAGCAGTTCTTC,CASSHQGYTGEEQFF
TRBV6-5,-,-,TRBJ1-3,TGTGCCAGCAGAAGGGACAACAACTCTGGAAACACCATATATTTT,CASRRDNNSGNTIYF
TRBV7-9,TRBD1,once,TRBJ1-2,TGTGCCAGCAGCGCAGGGGGTCTGGGCTACACCTTC,CASSAGGLGYTF
TRBV7-2,TRBD2,-,TRBJ2-1,TGTGCCAGCAGCTTAGACGGGGGGTCCTACAATGAGCAGTTCTTC,CASSLDGGSYNEQFF
TRBV21-1,-,-,TRBJ1-5,TGTGCCAGCAGCAAGCGGACAGGGGAGGAGTGGAATCAGCCCCAGCATTTT,CASSKRTGEEWNQPQHF
TRBV3-1/TRBV3-2,-,-,TRBJ2-7,TGTGCCAGCAGCCCTCAGGGGTACGAGCAGTACTTC,CASSPQGYEQYF
TRBV20-1,TRBD1,-,TRBJ1-2,TGCAGTGCTAGTTCGGGACAGGGAGGGGAGAATGGCTACACCTTC,CSASSGQGGENGYTF
TRBV20-1,-,few,TRBJ1-1,TGCAGTGCGGTTCAAGGACAGATGGCTTTCTTT,CSAVQGQMAFF
TRBV7-9,TRBD2,-,TRBJ2-3,TGTGCCAGCAGCTTAGCGGGGGGGAATACGCAGTATTTT,CASSLAGGNTQYF
TRBV5-1,TRBD1,-,TRBJ1-3,TGCGCCAGCAGCTTTCAGGGGGCGTCCCTTTCTGGAAACACCATATATTTT,CASSFQGASLSGNTIYF
TRBV5-1,-,-,TRBJ1-2,TGCGCCAGCAGCTTGGCGGCGGAACCCTATGGCTACACCTTC,CASSLAAEPYGYTF
TRBV2,TRBD1,-,TRBJ1-5,TGTGCCAGCAGGGATACAGGGGTTCAGCCCCAGCATTTT,CASRDTGVQPQHF
TRBV9,-,many,TRBJ2-1,TGTGCCAGCAGCGTACTGGGGGGTTTCTACAATGAGCAGTTCTTC,CASSVLGGFYNEQFF
TRBV7-2,-,few,TRBJ1-2,TGTGCCAGCAGCTTTGGACAGCCTAACTATGGCTACACCTTC,CASSFGQPNYGYTF
TRBV7-8,-,-,TRBJ1-5,TGTGCCAGCAGCTTAGCTCAGGTAAATCAGCCCCAGCATTTT,CASSLAQVNQPQHF
TRBV5-8,-,-,TRBJ1-5,TGTGCCAGCAGCTTTATTAATCAGCCCCAGCATTTT,CASSFINQPQHF
TRBV6-2/TRBV6-3,-,-,TRBJ2-1,TGTGCCAGCAGTTACTGGGGCGGCAATGAGCAGTTCTTC,CASSYWGGNEQFF
TRBV28,TRBD1,-,TRBJ2-7,TGTGCCAGCACACCGGGACAGGGTGGCCGCGAGCAGTACTTC,CASTPGQGGREQYF
TRBV19,-,-,TRBJ1-2,TGTGCCAGTAGTGAGGGTGCCGGCGGCGGCTACACCTTC,CASSEGAGGGYTF
TRBV6-4,TRBD2,-,TRBJ2-5,TGTGCCAGCAGTGACTCGTGTCTAGCGGGGGGGCCGGGAGAGACCCAGTACTTC,CASSDSCLAGGPGETQYF
TRBV11-2,-,once,TRBJ2-6,TGTGCCAGCACCCAATCGAGCTCTGGGGCCAACGTCCTGACTTTC,CASTQSSSGANVLTF
TRBV7-9,TRBD1,-,TRBJ1-6,TGTGCCAGCAGCTTTACCCGGGACAGGGGTTCACCCCTCCACTTT,CASSFTRDRGSPLHF
TRBV27,TRBD2,-,TRBJ2-1,TGTGCCAGCAGTCCACGATCTTTGCGGGGGGCTGAGCAGTTCTTC,CASSPRSLRGAEQFF
TRBV7-9,-,-,TRBJ1-1,TGTGCCAGCAGCTACGACAGGTGGGCTGAAGCTTTCTTT,CASSYDRWAEAFF
TRBV9,-,-,TRBJ1-4,TGTGCCAGCAGCGTAGGTATGGGGCGCATTGGTGAAAAACTGTTTTTT,CASSVGMGRIGEKLFF
TRBV18,TRBD1,few,TRBJ1-4,TGTGCCAGCTCACCCCCGACAGGGGTCGAAAAACTGTTTTTT,CASSPPTGVEKLFF
TRBV5-1,TRBD1,-,TRBJ1-2,TGCGCCAGCAGCTTGTTGACAGGGGGCAACTATGGCTACACCTTC,CASSLLTGGNYGYTF
TRBV9,-,-,TRBJ2-2,TGTGCCAGCAGCCACCCTGCTTTTCACGGGAGCGGGGAGCTGTTTTTT,CASSHPAFHGSGELFF
TRBV7-9,-,-,TRBJ1-1,TGTGCCAGCAGCGAGGTGGGGAACACTGAAGCTTTCTTT,CASSEVGNTEAFF
TRBV3-1/TRBV3-2,-,-,TRBJ1-1,TGTGCCAGCAGCCAGTCTGGCGGCAGGGCGCCTGGAGCTTTCTTT,CASSQSGGRAPGAFF
TRBV7-9,TRBD1,-,TRBJ2-7,TGTGCCAGCAGCAATTCCCGGGACAGGGGGTTCTACGAGCAGTACTTC,CASSNSRDRGFYEQYF